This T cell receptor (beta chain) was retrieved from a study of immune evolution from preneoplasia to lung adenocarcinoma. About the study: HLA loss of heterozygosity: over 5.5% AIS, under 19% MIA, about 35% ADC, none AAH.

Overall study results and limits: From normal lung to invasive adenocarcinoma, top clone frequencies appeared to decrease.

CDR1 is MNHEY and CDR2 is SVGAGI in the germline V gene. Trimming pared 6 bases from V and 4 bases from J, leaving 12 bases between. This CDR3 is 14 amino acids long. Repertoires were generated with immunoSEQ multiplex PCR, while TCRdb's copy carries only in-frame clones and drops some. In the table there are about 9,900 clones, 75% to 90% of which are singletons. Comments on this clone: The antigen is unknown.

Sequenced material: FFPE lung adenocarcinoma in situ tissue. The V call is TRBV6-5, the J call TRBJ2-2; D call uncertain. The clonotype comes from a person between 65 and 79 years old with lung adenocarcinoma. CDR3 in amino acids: CASRPARVTGELFF. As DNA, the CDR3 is TGTGCCAGCAGACCCGCCCGCGTCACCGGGGAGCTGTTTTTT.